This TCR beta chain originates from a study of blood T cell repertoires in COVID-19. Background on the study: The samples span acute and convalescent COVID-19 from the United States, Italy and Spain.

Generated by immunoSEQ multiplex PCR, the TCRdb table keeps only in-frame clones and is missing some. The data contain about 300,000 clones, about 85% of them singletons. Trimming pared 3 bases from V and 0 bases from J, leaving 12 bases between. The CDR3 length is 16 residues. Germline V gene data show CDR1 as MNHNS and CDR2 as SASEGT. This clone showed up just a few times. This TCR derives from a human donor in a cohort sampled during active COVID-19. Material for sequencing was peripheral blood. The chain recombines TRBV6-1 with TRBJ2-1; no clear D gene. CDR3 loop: CASSDLWWSSYNEQFF. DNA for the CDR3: TGTGCCAGCAGTGACCTGTGGTGGAGCTCCTACAATGAGCAGTTCTTC.